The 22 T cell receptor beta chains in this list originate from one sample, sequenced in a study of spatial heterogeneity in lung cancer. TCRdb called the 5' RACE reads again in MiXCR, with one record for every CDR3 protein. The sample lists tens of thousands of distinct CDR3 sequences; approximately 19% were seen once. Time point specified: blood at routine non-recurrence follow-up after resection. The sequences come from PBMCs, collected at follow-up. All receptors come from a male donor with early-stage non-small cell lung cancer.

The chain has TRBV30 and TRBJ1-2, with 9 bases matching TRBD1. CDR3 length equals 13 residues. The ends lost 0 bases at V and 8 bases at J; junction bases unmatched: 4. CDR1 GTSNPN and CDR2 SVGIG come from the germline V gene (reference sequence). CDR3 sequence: CAWSVGTGQGYTF. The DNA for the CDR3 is TGTGCCTGGAGTGTAGGGACAGGGCAAGGCTACACCTTC.

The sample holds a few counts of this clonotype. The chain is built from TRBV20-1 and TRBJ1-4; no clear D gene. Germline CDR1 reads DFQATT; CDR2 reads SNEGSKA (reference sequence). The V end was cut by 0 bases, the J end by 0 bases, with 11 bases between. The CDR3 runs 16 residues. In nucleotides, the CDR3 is TGCAGTGCTAGAGATGGAGGGATACCAACTAATGAAAAACTGTTTTTT. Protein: CSARDGGIPTNEKLFF.

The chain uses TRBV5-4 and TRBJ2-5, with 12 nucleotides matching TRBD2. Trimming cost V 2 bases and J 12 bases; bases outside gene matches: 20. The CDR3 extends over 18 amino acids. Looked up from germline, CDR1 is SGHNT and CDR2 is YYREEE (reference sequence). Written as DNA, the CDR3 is TGTGCCAGCAGCTTAAACGCGGCCCGACTAGCGGGAGTTAGTGCGGAGTACTTC. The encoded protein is CASSLNAARLAGVSAEYF.

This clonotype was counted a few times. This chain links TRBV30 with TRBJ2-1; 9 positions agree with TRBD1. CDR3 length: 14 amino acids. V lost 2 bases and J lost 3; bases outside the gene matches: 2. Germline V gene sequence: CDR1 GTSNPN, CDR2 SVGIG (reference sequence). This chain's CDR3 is CAWSPGQGYNEQFF. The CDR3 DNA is TGTGCCTGGAGTCCGGGACAGGGCTACAATGAGCAGTTCTTC.

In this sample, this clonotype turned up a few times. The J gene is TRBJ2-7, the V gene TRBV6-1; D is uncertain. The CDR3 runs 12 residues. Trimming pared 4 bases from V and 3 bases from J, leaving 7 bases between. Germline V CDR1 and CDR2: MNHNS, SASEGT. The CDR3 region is CASSALIYEQYV. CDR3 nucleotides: TGTGCCAGCAGTGCACTGATCTACGAGCAGTACGTC.

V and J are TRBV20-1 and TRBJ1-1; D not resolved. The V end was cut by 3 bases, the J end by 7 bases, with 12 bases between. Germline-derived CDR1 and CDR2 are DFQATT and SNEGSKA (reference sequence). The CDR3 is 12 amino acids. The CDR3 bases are TGCAGTGCTAGTTTGATAGTATATGAAGCTTTCTTT. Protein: CSASLIVYEAFF.

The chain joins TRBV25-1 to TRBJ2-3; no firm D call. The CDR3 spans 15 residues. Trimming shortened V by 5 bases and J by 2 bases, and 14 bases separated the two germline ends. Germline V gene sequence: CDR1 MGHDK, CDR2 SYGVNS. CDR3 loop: CASSFHGMPTDTQYF. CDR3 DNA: TGTGCCAGCAGTTTCCACGGAATGCCCACAGATACGCAGTATTTT.

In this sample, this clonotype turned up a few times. The CDR3 is CASIQGGYSYNEQFF. The CDR3 DNA sequence: TGTGCCAGCATCCAGGGCGGCTACTCCTACAATGAGCAGTTCTTC. The chain joins TRBV6-6 to TRBJ2-1, with D possibly matching TRBD1 (5 bases). This CDR3 is built from 15 residues. Looked up from germline, CDR1 is MNHNY and CDR2 is SVGAGI (reference sequence). V shed 7 bases and J shed 0 bases, with 13 bases lying between them.

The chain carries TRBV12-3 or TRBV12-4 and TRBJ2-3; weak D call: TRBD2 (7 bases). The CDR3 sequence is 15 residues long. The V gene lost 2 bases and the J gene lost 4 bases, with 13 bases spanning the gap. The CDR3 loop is CASSLRGGLSDTQYF. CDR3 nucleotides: TGTGCCAGCAGTTTAAGGGGGGGCCTCTCAGATACGCAGTATTTT.

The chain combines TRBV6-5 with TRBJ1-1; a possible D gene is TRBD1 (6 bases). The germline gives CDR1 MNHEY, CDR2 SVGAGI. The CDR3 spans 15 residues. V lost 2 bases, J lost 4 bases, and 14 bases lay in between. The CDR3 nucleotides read TGTGCCAGCAGTTACACAAGGAGGGGGGGCACTGAAGCTTTCTTT. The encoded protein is CASSYTRRGGTEAFF.

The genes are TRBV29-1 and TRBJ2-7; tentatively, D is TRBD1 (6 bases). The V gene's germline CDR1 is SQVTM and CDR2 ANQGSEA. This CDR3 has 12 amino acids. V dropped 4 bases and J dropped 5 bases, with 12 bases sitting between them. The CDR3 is CSVVWGLNEQYF. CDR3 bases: TGCAGCGTTGTATGGGGGCTCAACGAGCAGTACTTC.

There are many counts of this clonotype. The DNA for the CDR3 is TGTGCCAGCAGCCCCCCGCCCGAGCACAGGGGACATGGCTACACCTTC. Translated, it gives CASSPPPEHRGHGYTF. This chain uses TRBV7-9 with TRBJ1-2, with 7 bases fitting TRBD1. This CDR3 region has 16 residues. Germline V gene sequence: CDR1 SEHNR, CDR2 FQNEAQ (reference sequence). The V gene end was trimmed by 5 bases and the J gene end by 6 bases; junction bases not matched to a gene: 15.

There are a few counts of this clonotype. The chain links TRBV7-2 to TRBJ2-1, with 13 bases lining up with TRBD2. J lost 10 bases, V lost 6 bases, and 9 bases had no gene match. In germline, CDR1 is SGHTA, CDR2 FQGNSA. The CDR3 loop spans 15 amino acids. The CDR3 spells CASSARTSGSKEQFF. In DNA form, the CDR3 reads TGTGCCAGCAGTGCTAGGACTAGCGGGAGCAAAGAGCAGTTCTTC.

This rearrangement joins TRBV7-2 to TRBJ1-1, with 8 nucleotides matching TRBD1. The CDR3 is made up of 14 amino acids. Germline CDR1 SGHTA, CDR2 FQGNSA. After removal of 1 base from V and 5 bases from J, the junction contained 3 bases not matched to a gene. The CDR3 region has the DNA TGTGCCAGCAGCTTAGTGACAGGGGAGACTGAAGCTTTCTTT. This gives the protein CASSLVTGETEAFF.

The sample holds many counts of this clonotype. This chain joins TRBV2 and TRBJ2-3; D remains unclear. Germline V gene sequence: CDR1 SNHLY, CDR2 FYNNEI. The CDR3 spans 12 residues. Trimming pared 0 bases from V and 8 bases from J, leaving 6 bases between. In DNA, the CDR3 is TGTGCCAGCAGTGAAGCAGTGGCTACGCAGTATTTT. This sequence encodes CASSEAVATQYF.

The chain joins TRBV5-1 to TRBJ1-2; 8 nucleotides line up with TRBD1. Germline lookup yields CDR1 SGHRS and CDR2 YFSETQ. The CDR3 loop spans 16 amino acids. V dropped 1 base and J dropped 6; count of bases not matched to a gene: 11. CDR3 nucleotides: TGCGCCAGCAGCTTGACCGGGGACAGGAACAACAATGGCTACACCTTC. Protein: CASSLTGDRNNNGYTF.

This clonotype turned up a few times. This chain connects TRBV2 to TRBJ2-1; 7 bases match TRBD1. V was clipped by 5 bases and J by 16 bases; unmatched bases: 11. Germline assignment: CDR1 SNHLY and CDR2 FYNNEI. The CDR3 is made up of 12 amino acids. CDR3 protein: CASSPFGPGGFF. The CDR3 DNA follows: TGTGCCAGCAGTCCCTTTGGGCCAGGGGGATTCTTC.

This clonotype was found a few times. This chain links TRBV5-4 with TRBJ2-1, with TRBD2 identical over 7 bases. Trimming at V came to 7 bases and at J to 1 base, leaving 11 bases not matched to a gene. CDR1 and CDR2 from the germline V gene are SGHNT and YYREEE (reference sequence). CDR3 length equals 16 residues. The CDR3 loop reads CASASTSTSSYNEQFF. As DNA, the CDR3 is TGTGCCAGCGCGTCGACTAGCACGAGTTCCTACAATGAGCAGTTCTTC. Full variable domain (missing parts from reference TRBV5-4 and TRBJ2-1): ETGVTQSPTHLIKTRGQQVTLRCSSQSGHNTVSWYQQALGQGPQFIFQYYREEENGRGNFPPRFSGLQFPNYSSELNVNALELDDSALYLCASASTSTSSYNEQFFGPGTRLTVL.

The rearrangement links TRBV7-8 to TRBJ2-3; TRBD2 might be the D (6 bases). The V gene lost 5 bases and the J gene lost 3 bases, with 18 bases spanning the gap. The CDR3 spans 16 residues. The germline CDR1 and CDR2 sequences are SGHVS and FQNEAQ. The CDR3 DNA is TGTGCCAGCAGCGTGAGCGGACTATCAGGGACAGATACGCAGTATTTT. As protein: CASSVSGLSGTDTQYF.

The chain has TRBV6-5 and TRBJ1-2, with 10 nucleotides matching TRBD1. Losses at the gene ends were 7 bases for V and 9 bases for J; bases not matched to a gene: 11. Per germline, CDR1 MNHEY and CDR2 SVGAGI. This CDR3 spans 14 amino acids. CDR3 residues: CASTSRDRGLSYTF. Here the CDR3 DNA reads TGTGCCAGCACCAGCCGGGACAGGGGCCTTAGCTACACCTTC.

This CDR3 reads CANKTYSYYGYTF. The CDR3 nucleotides read TGCGCCAACAAAACCTACAGTTACTATGGCTACACCTTC. The chain recombines TRBV4-1 with TRBJ1-2; D unclear. There are 13 residues in the CDR3. Germline loops: CDR1 MGHRA, CDR2 YSYEKL. V gave up 10 bases and J gave up 3 bases, with 15 bases separating them.

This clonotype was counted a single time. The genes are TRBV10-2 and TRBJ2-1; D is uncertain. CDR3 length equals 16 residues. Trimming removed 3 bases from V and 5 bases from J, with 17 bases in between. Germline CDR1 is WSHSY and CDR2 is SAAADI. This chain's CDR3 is CASSDWPRTPHNEQFF. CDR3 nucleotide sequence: TGCGCCAGCAGTGACTGGCCCCGGACGCCCCACAATGAGCAGTTCTTC.